Sequencing of this T cell receptor (beta chain) was carried out in a study of shared clonotypes between healthy human individuals. The repertoire was sequenced with immunoSEQ multiplex PCR; TCRdb's copy has only in-frame clones and lacks some. The sample has roughly 1,000,000 clones; 75% to 85% are singletons. This CDR3 region has 14 residues. CDR1 is SGHRS, CDR2 YFSETQ, per germline. Trimming removed 4 bases at V and 2 bases at J, with 12 bases between. The TCR was taken from a man aged 18 to 35 in good health. Some clones in this sample may be carry-over from other donors' samples. This chain uses TRBV5-1 with TRBJ1-1, with D maybe TRBD1 (5 bases). Sequenced: memory CD4+ T cells from PBMCs. The subset: CD45RA-negative fraction. CDR3 bases: TGCGCCAGCAGCGAACCGACAGCTAACACTGAAGCTTTCTTT. Translation gives CASSEPTANTEAFF.